Sequencing of this TCR beta chain was carried out in a study of T cell changes during pregnancy in multiple sclerosis. The repertoire was sequenced with immunoSEQ multiplex PCR; TCRdb's copy has only in-frame clones and lacks some. The top ten hold 0.2% of the sample, which has tens of thousands of clones, around 92% seen once. This CDR3 comprises 14 residues. Germline CDR1 SGHAT, CDR2 FQNNGV. Trimming left V 1 base short and J 11 bases short, with 15 bases between. The TCR sequence derives from a female donor with multiple sclerosis, enrolled in a pregnancy study. Sequenced here: CD4+ T cells from peripheral blood mononuclear cells, sampled in the second trimester of pregnancy. V and J are TRBV11-2 and TRBJ2-4, with D possibly TRBD2 on 6 matching bases. CDR3 region: CASSLGLPGGVQYF. The DNA of the CDR3 is TGTGCCAGCAGCTTAGGGCTTCCTGGAGGGGTTCAGTACTTC.